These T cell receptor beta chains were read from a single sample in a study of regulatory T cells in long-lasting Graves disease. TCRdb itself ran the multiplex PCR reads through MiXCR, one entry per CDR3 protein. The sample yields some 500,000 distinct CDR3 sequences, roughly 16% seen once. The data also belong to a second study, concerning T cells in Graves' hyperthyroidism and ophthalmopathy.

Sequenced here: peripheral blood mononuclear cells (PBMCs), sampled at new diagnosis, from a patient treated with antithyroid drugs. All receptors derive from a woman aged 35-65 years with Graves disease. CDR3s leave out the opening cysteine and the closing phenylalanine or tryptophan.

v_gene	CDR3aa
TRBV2	ASSEDRRNQY
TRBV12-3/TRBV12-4	ASSQMTSGGETQY
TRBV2	ASSDRSRGQASGGYT
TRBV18	ASSPPPMAGTIY
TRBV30	AWSRGNEQF
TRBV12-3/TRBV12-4	ASSAGGSSYNEQF
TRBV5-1	ASSLAWLAGVNEQF
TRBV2	ASSGEPGEQY
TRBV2	ASREGINYGYT
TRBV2	ASSEKGGGAEAF
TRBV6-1	ASTLTAGLTYEQY
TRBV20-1	SAREGLAEVY
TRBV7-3	ASSLRGAPQGGELF
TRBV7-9	ASSLGPGSGDEQY
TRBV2	ASRGLAGYT
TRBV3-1	ASRNRGWNTEAF
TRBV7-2	ASSRLLVYNEQF
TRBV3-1	ASSQDSIANYGYT
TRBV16	ASSQSTYEQY
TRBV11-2	ASSLGYGGDISGANVLT
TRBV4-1	ASSHGTVSYNEQF
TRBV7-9	ASSSGRHLLGEQY
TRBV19	ASSRDAQSFGANVLT
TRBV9	ASSVATEQF
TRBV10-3	ATTLAGGLLDTQY
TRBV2	ASTRTGIEQY
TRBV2	ATWTSGGAGYNEQF
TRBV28	ASSLLEGIGNTIY
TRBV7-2	ASSPGGGGNYGYT
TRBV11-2	ATQGAGVFSYEQY
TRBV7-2	ASSLAPNSPLH
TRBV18	ASSPVSERGLSSYEQY
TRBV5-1	ASSRNGGQGYGYT
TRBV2	ASSPSLTGELF
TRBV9	ASSVDGTGYTGELF
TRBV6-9	ASSYKYSNQPQH
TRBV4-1	ASSRTTLDDEQY
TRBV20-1	TLSPRGRRHNEQF
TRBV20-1	SARDGPEAF
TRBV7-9	ASSSPGQLETQY
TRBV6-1	ASSPGATVYQETQY
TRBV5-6	ASSLGGGLRKPF
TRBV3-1	ASSQDTAGNYGYT
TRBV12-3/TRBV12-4	ASSSLGSNQPQH
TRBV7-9	ASSAQNSNQPQH
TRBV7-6	ASSLEGQASYEQY